This TCR beta chain was found in a study of blood T cell repertoires in COVID-19. Overall study context: COVID-19 samples collected from the United States, Italy and Spain covered acute and convalescent phases.

The authors' processing: It was from reference gene primer amplification that nucleated cell counts were estimated. Only in-frame clones appear in the TCRdb table, and some are missing; sequencing was by immunoSEQ multiplex PCR. V, J and clone size reflect that table, while D and trimming were determined from the DNA. The sample yields 330,000 or so clones, roughly 86% seen once. This CDR3 has 14 amino acids. V dropped 4 bases and J dropped 8; count of bases not matched to a gene: 2. CDR1 is SNHLY and CDR2 is FYNNEI in the germline V gene. Sequenced material: PBMCs or T cells enriched from blood (not recorded which). The chain has TRBV2 and TRBJ1-6; 10 nucleotides align to TRBD1. This TCR came from a man in his forties or fifties in a cohort exposed to, infected with or recovered from COVID-19 (not recorded which). CDR3 protein: CASSGQGAYSPLHF. In DNA, the CDR3 is TGTGCCAGCAGTGGACAGGGGGCTTATTCACCCCTCCACTTT.